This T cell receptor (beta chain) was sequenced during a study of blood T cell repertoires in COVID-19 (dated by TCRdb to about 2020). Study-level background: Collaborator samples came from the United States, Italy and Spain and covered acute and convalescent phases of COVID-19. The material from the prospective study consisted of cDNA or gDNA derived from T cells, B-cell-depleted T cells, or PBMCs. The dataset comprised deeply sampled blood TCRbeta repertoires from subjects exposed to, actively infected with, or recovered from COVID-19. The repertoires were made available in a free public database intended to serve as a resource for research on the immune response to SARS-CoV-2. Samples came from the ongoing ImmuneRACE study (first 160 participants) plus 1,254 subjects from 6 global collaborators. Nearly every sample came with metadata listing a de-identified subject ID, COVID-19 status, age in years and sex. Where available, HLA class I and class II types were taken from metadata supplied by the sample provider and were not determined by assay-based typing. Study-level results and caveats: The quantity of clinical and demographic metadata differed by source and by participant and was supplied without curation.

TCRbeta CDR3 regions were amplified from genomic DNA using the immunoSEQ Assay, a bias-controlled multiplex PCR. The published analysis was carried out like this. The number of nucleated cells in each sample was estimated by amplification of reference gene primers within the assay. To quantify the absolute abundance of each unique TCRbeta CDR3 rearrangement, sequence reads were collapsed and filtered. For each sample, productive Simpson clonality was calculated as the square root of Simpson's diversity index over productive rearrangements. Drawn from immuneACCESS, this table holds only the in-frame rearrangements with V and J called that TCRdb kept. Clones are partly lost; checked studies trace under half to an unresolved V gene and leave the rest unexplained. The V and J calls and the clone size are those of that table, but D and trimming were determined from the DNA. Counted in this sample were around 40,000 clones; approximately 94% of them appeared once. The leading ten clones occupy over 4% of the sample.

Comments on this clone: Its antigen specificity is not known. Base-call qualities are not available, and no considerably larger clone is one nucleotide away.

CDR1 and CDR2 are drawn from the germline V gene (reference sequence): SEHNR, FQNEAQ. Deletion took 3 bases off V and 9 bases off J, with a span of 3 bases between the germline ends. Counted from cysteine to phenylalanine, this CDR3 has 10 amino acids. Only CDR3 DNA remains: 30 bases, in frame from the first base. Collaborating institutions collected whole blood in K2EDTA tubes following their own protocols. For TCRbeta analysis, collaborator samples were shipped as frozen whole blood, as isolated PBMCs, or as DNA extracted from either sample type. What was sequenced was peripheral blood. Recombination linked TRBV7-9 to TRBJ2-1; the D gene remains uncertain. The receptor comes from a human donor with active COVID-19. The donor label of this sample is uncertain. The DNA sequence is TGTGCCAGCAGCTTCAGTGAGCAGTTCTTC. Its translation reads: CASSFSEQFF. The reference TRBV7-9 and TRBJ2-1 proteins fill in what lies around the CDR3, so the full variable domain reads DTGVSQNPRHKITKRGQNVTFRCDPISEHNRLYWYRQTLGQGPEFLTYFQNEAQLEKSRLLSDRFSAERPKGSFSTLEIQRTEQGDSAMYLCASSFSEQFFGPGTRLTVL.